These 14 T cell receptor beta chains were sequenced from one sample in a study of T cells after yellow fever vaccination. One entry per CDR3 protein, called by TCRdb with MiXCR from the 5' RACE reads. The repertoire includes about 160,000 distinct CDR3 sequences, 6% to 7.5% of them detected once, and roughly 2.5% sits in the top ten. Sequencing used CD4+ T cells sorted from PBMCs, obtained 4 to 5 days after the first yellow fever vaccination. These TCRs come from a man aged 18 to 30 who received the YFV17D yellow fever vaccine.

The chain recombines TRBV6-2 or TRBV6-3 with TRBJ1-3, with D hard to call. Trimming removed 2 bases at V and 0 bases at J, with 8 bases between. This CDR3 spans 15 amino acids. From germline, CDR1 is MNHEY and CDR2 SVGEGT. CDR3: CASSYERFSGNTIYF. CDR3 in DNA: TGTGCCAGCAGTTACGAGAGGTTCTCTGGAAACACCATATATTTT.

This clonotype was counted at least ten times. V and J are TRBV5-1 and TRBJ2-1; 7 bases are shared with TRBD2. J was trimmed by 7 bases and V by 0 bases; bases with no gene match: 4. The germline gives CDR1 SGHRS, CDR2 YFSETQ. The CDR3 runs to 14 residues. CDR3 sequence (DNA): TGCGCCAGCAGCTTGGCCGGGGGGTGGAATGAGCAGTTCTTC. It specifies CASSLAGGWNEQFF.

The chain recombines TRBV7-9 with TRBJ1-2, with unresolved D. Trimming stripped 3 bases from V and 8 bases from J, with 10 bases between. This CDR3 contains 12 residues. Germline V gene data show CDR1 as SEHNR and CDR2 as FQNEAQ (reference sequence). This CDR3 reads CASSFVPYGYTF. The CDR3 region has the DNA TGTGCCAGCAGCTTTGTTCCCTACGGCTACACCTTC.

At least ten counts were recorded for this clonotype. The V gene is TRBV7-9, the J gene TRBJ2-5; D not certain. Trimming stripped 1 base from V and 5 bases from J, with 17 bases between. The germline V gene encodes CDR1 SEHNR and CDR2 FQNEAQ (reference sequence). The CDR3 extends over 16 amino acids. CDR3 sequence reads: CASSLGLSLIYETQYF. The CDR3 coding sequence is TGTGCCAGCAGCTTAGGCCTTAGTCTAATATATGAGACCCAGTACTTC.

This clonotype was observed many times. The chain combines TRBV5-1 with TRBJ1-5, with 10 positions matching TRBD1. Germline CDR1 and CDR2: SGHRS and YFSETQ. V dropped 0 bases and J dropped 6; count of bases not matched to a gene: 6. This CDR3 comprises 16 residues. CDR3 in amino acids: CASSLDGTGVGQPQHF. In nucleotides, the CDR3 is TGCGCCAGCAGCTTGGACGGGACAGGGGTCGGTCAGCCCCAGCATTTT.

This clonotype occurred many times. The gene calls are TRBV4-2 and TRBJ2-3; TRBD2 matches at 7 bases. Germline CDR1 LGHNA, CDR2 YNFKEQ. This CDR3 comprises 16 residues. Losses at the gene ends were 1 base for V and 1 base for J; bases not matched to a gene: 5. The CDR3: CASSQGGLPGTDTQYF. The CDR3 bases are TGTGCCAGCAGCCAAGGGGGACTACCCGGCACAGATACGCAGTATTTT.

This clonotype came up a few times. The chain has TRBV6-5 and TRBJ1-1; D uncertain. Germline CDR1 and CDR2: MNHEY and SVGAGI. The CDR3 spans 16 residues. V lost 10 bases and J lost 1, with 22 bases in between. CDR3 loop: CAIFVRHGKGNTEAFF. Written as DNA, the CDR3 is TGTGCCATATTCGTCCGACACGGAAAAGGGAACACTGAAGCTTTCTTT.

This clonotype occurred many times. This chain links TRBV20-1 with TRBJ2-3, with 13 bases that match TRBD2. Per germline, CDR1 DFQATT and CDR2 SNEGSKA (reference sequence). The CDR3 has 15 residues. Trimming took 3 bases from V and 5 from J; bases not matched to a gene: 5. CDR3 sequence: CSASIRLAGGDTQYF. In DNA form, the CDR3 reads TGCAGTGCTAGTATCCGACTAGCGGGGGGAGATACGCAGTATTTT.

CDR3 loop: CASSQEGTLIGYTF. CDR3 sequence (DNA): TGCGCCAGCAGCCAAGAGGGCACTCTTATAGGCTACACCTTC. The chain has TRBV4-1 and TRBJ1-2; D is uncertain. Germline CDR1 is MGHRA and CDR2 is YSYEKL. V was cut by 0 bases and J by 8 bases, with 13 bases left in between. This CDR3 has 14 residues.

The chain carries TRBV19 and TRBJ1-2, with D possibly matching TRBD1 (5 bases). This CDR3 has 13 amino acids. The germline gives CDR1 LNHDA, CDR2 SQIVND (reference sequence). Trimming stripped 1 base from V and 3 bases from J, with 6 bases between. The CDR3 DNA reads as TGTGCCAGTAGTATAGGGGGCGACTATGGCTACACCTTC. Protein: CASSIGGDYGYTF.

This clonotype was observed many times. This sequence joins TRBV4-3 and TRBJ1-2; no reliable D call. The V gene lost 2 bases and the J gene lost 4 bases, with 11 bases spanning the gap. The CDR3 has 14 amino acids. The germline CDR1 and CDR2 sequences are LGHNA and YSLEER. CDR3 protein: CASSQLAASYGYTF. CDR3 DNA: TGCGCCAGCAGCCAACTGGCAGCTTCCTATGGCTACACCTTC.

This clonotype was recorded many times. This chain uses TRBV6-4 with TRBJ1-2; TRBD1 might be the D (6 bases). CDR1 and CDR2 from the germline V gene are MRHNA and SNTAGT. CDR3 size: 13 residues. Trimming took 6 bases from V and 8 from J, leaving 16 bases between them. CDR3 residues: CASRSQGVGGYTF. Here the CDR3 DNA reads TGTGCCAGCAGATCACAGGGTGTAGGAGGCTACACCTTC.

The table lists this clonotype with many counts. The gene calls are TRBV7-3 and TRBJ1-1; no firm D call. The CDR3 spans 12 residues. The germline V gene encodes CDR1 SGHTA and CDR2 FQGTGA. The germline V and J ends were trimmed by 7 bases and 6 bases, with 12 bases remaining between them. CDR3: CASKGRYSEAFF. The CDR3 coding sequence is TGTGCCAGCAAAGGTCGGTACTCTGAAGCTTTCTTT.

At least ten counts were recorded for this clonotype. The gene calls are TRBV6-2 or TRBV6-3 and TRBJ2-5, with D possibly TRBD2 on 6 matching bases. Trimming cost V 2 bases and J 5 bases, with 15 bases left between them. There are 15 residues in the CDR3. Per germline, CDR1 MNHEY and CDR2 SVGEGT. CDR3 DNA: TGTGCCAGCAGTTACGGGGACGGGAGAGGGGAGACCCAGTACTTC. It specifies CASSYGDGRGETQYF.